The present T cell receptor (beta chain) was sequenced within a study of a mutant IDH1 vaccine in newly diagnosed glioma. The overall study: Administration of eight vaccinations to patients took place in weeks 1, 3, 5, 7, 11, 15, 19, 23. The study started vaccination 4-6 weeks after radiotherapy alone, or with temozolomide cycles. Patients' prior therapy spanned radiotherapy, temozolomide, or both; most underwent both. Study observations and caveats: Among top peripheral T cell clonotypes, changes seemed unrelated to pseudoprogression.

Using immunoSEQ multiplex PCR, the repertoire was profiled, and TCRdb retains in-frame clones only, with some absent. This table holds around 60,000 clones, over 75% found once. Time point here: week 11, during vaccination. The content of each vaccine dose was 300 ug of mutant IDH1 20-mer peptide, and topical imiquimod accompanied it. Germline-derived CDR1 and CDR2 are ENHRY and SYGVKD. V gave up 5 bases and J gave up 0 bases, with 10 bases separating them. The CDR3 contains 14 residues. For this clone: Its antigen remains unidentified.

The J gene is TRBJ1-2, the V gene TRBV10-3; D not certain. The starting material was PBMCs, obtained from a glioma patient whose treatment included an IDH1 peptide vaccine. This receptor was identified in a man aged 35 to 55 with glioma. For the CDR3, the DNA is TGTGCCATCAGTCGTGTGGGGACTAACTATGGCTACACCTTC. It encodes CAISRVGTNYGYTF.